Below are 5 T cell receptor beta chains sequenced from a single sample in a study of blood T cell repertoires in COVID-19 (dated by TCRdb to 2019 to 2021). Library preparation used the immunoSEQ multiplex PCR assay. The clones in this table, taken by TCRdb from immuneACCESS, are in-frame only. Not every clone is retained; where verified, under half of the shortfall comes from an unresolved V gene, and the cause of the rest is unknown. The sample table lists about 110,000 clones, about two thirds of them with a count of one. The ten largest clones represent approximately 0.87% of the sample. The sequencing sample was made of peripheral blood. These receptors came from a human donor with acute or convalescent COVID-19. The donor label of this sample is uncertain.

This CDR3 reads CASSTDSPYNSPLHF. CDR3 nucleotides: TGTGCCAGCAGCACGGACAGCCCATATAATTCACCCCTCCACTTT. The rearrangement uses TRBV6-5 and TRBJ1-6, with D tentatively TRBD1 (6 bases). Germline CDR1 reads MNHEY; CDR2 reads SVGAGI. The CDR3 is made up of 15 amino acids. Trimming pared 6 bases from V and 4 bases from J, leaving 13 bases between.

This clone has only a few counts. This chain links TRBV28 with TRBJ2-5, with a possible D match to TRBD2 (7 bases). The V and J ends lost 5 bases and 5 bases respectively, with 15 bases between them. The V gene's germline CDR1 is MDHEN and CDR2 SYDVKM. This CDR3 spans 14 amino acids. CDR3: CASSPGGSQETQYF. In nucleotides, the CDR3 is TGTGCCAGCAGTCCGGGGGGCTCTCAGGAGACCCAGTACTTC.

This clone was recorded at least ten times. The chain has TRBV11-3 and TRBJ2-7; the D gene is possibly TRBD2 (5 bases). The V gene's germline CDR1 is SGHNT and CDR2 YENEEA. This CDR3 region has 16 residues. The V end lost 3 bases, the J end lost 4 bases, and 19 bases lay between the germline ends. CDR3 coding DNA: TGTGCCAGCAGCTTCTGGGGAAAGGGAACGGGGTACGAGCAGTACGTC. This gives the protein CASSFWGKGTGYEQYV.

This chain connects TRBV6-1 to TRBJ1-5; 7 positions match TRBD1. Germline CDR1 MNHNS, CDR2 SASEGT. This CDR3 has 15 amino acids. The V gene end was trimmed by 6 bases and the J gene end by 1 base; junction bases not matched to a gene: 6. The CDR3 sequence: CASSKTGISNQPQHF. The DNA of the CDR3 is TGTGCCAGCAGCAAGACAGGGATCAGCAATCAGCCCCAGCATTTT.

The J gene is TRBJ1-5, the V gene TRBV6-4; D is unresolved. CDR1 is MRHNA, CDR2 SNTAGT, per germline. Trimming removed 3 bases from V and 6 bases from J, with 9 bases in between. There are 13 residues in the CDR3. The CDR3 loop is CASSEQGGQPQHF. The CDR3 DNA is TGTGCCAGCAGTGAACAAGGAGGTCAGCCCCAGCATTTT.